In its sample, the clone carrying this TCR beta chain was seen a few times. Its antigen remains unknown. Reverse transcription of all isolated RNA meant that expressed TCRB transcripts were sequenced. Read counts averaged roughly 3.7 million for samples of naive, central memory and regulatory T cells. Assay used: immunoSEQ multiplex PCR; TCRdb lists only in-frame clones, some missing. Of 300,000 to 350,000 clones in the sample, around 20% were seen once. These data belong to a study of beta chain features in type 1 diabetes. Regarding the study as a whole: In every one of the four CD4+ subsets, TCRB CDR3s were moderately but significantly shorter in Type 1 diabetes patients. Overrepresentation of cells with high TCR expression could result from cDNA sequencing.

Post-sort purity exceeded 98% for all sorted populations. This CDR3 region has 15 residues. V lost 4 bases to trimming and J lost 5 bases, with 18 bases between them. CDR1 is SGDLS and CDR2 is YYNGEE in the germline V gene. This TCR came from a woman aged 18-29 years in good health. V and J are TRBV9 and TRBJ2-5, with TRBD1 as a possible D gene (6 bases). The sequencing input was naive CD4+ T cells from blood. DNA for the CDR3: TGTGCCAGCAGCCCCCTTCAGGGGCTAGGGGAGACCCAGTACTTC. It yields the protein CASSPLQGLGETQYF.